These T cell receptor beta chains were read from a single sample in a study of blood T cell repertoires in COVID-19. Repertoires were generated with immunoSEQ multiplex PCR, while TCRdb's copy carries only in-frame clones and drops some. The repertoire consists of about 98,000 clones, with 82% occurring once and the leading ten covering approximately 10%. Sequenced sample: peripheral blood. The receptors were sampled from a man aged 65 to 85 with active or convalescent COVID-19. CDR3s include the opening cysteine and the closing phenylalanine or tryptophan. The D gene is left open where the match is weak.

j_call d_call v_call cdr3_nt cdr3_aa
TRBJ2-5 TRBD1 TRBV18 TGTGCCAGCTCACCACTAGGACAGGGGCGGGAGACCCAGTACTTC CASSPLGQGRETQYF
TRBJ1-2 NA TRBV4-3 TGCGCCAGCAGCCAAGATCAGGGGCCTAACTATGGCTACACCTTC CASSQDQGPNYGYTF
TRBJ2-2 TRBD2 TRBV7-2 TGTGCCAGCAGCTTAGGACTAGCGGGTTCGAGTACCGGGGAGCTGTTTTTT CASSLGLAGSSTGELFF
TRBJ2-1 TRBD2 TRBV10-3 TGTGCCATCAGTGAGGAGGCGGGAGGGTACAATGAGCAGTTCTTC CAISEEAGGYNEQFF
TRBJ2-3 NA TRBV6-2/TRBV6-3 TGTGCCAGCAGTTACTCTGAGGGCACAGATACGCAGTATTTT CASSYSEGTDTQYF
TRBJ2-5 TRBD1 TRBV7-6 TGTGCCAGCAGCTCTTGGACAGGGGTAAAGACCCAGTACTTC CASSSWTGVKTQYF
TRBJ1-2 TRBD1 TRBV7-8 TGTGCCAGCAGCATGGACAGGGGGCGGGTTGGCTACACCTTC CASSMDRGRVGYTF
TRBJ2-5 NA TRBV2 TGTGCCAGCATTGGGGGGGCGAGGGGAGAGACCCAGTACTTC CASIGGARGETQYF
TRBJ2-1 NA TRBV5-1 TGCGCCAGCAGAGGACATAGTGAATCCTACAATGAGCAGTTCTTC CASRGHSESYNEQFF
TRBJ1-1 TRBD1 TRBV5-1 TGCGCCAGCCAGCAGGCGGGGCCAGGGGGCACTGAAGCTTTCTTT CASQQAGPGGTEAFF
TRBJ2-1 NA TRBV11-3 TGTGCCAGCAGATACAGGGATAATGAGCAGTTCTTC CASRYRDNEQFF